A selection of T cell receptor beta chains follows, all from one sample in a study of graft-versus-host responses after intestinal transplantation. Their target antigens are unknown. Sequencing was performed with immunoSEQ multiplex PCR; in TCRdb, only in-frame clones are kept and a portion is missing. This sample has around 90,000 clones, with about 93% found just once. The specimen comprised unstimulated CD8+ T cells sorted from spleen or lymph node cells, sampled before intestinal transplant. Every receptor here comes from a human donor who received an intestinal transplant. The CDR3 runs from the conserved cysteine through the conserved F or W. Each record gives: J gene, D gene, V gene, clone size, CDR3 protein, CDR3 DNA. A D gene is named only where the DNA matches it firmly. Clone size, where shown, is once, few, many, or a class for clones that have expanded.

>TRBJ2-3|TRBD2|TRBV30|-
CAWSGAGGDTQYF
TGTGCCTGGAGCGGAGCGGGGGGAGATACGCAGTATTTT
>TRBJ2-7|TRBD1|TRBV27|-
CASSWAGTGRSEQYF
TGTGCCAGCAGTTGGGCCGGGACAGGGCGGTCCGAGCAGTACTTC
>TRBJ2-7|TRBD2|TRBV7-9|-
CASSPLLAGENEQYF
TGTGCCAGCAGCCCTTTACTAGCGGGAGAAAACGAGCAGTACTTC
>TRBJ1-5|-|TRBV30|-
CAWSRGYNQPQHF
TGTGCCTGGAGTAGGGGGTACAATCAGCCCCAGCATTTT
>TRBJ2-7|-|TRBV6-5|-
CASSRDGGGEQYF
TGTGCCAGCAGCCGCGACGGTGGGGGGGAGCAGTACTTC
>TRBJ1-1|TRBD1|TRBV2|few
CASGEDRGRSTEAFF
TGTGCCAGCGGGGAGGACAGGGGACGTAGCACTGAAGCTTTCTTT
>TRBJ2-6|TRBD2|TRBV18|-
CASSEGLATSGANVLTF
TGTGCCAGCTCGGAGGGACTAGCCACATCTGGGGCCAACGTCCTGACTTTC
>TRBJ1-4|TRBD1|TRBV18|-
CASSPRQGKGATNEKLFF
TGTGCCAGCTCACCTCGACAGGGAAAGGGTGCAACTAATGAAAAACTGTTTTTT
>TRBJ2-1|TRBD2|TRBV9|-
CASTLGSGRAGDEQFF
TGTGCCAGCACCCTTGGGAGCGGGAGGGCCGGTGATGAGCAGTTCTTC
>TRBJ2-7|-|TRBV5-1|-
CASSSKPASSYEQYF
TGCGCCAGCAGCTCGAAGCCCGCGAGCTCCTACGAGCAGTACTTC
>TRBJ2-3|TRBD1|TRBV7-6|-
CASSPRTGLNTDTQYF
TGTGCCAGCAGCCCCCGGACAGGGTTGAACACAGATACGCAGTATTTT
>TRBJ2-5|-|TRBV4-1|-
CASSSQRAYQETQYF
TGCGCCAGCAGCAGTCAGCGGGCTTACCAAGAGACCCAGTACTTC
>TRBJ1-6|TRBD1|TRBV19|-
CASSIWDSYNSPLHF
TGTGCCAGTAGTATCTGGGACAGTTACAATTCACCCCTCCACTTT
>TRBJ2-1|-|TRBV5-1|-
CASSLRAGDEQFF
TGCGCCAGCAGCTTGAGGGCAGGGGATGAGCAGTTCTTC
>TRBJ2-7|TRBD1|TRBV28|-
CASSDQGAQIHEQYF
TGTGCCAGCAGTGATCAGGGGGCGCAAATCCACGAGCAGTACTTC
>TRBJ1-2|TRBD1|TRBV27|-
CASSFRGGNGYTF
TGTGCCAGCAGTTTTAGAGGGGGCAATGGCTACACCTTC
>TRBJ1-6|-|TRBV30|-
CAWSQTGSPLHF
TGTGCCTGGAGCCAGACGGGTTCACCCCTCCACTTT
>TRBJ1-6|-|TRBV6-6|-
CASTGEALHF
TGTGCCAGTACCGGGGAGGCCCTCCACTTT
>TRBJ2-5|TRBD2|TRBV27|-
CASSLLSGGEETQYF
TGTGCCAGCAGTTTATTATCGGGGGGAGAAGAGACCCAGTACTTC